The entry below gives a single T cell receptor beta chain sequence along with its context. Trimming removed 5 bases from V and 7 bases from J, with 9 bases in between. The germline CDR1 and CDR2 sequences are SEHNR and FQNEAQ (reference sequence). CDR3 length equals 12 residues. The entry originates in a study of blood T cell repertoires in COVID-19. Study overall: Some COVID-19 samples were acute and others convalescent; all came from the United States, Italy and Spain.

Sequenced by immunoSEQ multiplex PCR; TCRdb stores in-frame clones only, minus some. The table lists hundreds of thousands of clones, around nine tenths of them singletons, with around 3.5% in the top ten. The origin of this receptor is a woman aged 18-35 years who had recovered from COVID-19. Material: peripheral blood. This chain uses TRBV7-9 with TRBJ2-1, with D possibly TRBD1 on 5 matching bases. The CDR3 sequence is CASSPDRNEQFF. As DNA, the CDR3 is TGTGCCAGCAGCCCTGACAGAAATGAGCAGTTCTTC.